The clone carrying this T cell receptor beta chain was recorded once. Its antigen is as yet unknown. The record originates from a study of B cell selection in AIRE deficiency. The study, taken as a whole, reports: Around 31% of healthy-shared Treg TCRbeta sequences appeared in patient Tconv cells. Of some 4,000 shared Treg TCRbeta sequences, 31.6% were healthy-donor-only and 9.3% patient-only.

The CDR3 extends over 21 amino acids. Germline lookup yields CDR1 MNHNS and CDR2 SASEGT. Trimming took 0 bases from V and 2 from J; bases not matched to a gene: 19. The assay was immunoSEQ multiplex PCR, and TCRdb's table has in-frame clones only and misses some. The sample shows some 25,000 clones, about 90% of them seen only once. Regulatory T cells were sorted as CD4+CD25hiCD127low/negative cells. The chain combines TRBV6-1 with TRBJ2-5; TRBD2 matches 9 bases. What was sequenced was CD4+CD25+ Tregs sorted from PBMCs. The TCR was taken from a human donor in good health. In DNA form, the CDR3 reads TGTGCCAGCAGTGAAGCGTCTAGTCTGCGATCGACTAGCGGTTTACAAGAGACCCAGTACTTC. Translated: CASSEASSLRSTSGLQETQYF.